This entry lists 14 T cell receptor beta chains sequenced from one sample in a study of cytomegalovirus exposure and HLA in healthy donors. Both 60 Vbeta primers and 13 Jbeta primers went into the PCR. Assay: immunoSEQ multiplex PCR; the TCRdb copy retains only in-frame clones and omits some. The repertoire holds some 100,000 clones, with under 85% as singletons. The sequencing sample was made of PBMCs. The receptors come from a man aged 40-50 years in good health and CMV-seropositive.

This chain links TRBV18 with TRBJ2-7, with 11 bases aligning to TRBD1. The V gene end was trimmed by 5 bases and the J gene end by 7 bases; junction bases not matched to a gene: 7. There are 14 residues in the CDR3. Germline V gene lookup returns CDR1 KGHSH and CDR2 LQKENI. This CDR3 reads CASSSGTGGSEQYF. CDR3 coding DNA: TGTGCCAGCTCATCGGGGACAGGGGGAAGTGAGCAGTACTTC.

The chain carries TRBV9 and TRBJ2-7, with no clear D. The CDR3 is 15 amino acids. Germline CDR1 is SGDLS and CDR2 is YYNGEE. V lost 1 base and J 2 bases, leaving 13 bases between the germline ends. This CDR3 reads CASSVLDTAPYEQYF. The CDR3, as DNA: TGTGCCAGCAGCGTACTCGACACCGCGCCCTACGAGCAGTACTTC.

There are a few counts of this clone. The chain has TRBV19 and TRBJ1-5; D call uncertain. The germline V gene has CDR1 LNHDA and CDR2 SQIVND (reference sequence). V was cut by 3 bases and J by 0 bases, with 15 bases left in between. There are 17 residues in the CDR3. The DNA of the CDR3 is TGTGCCAGTAGTATGATGGAGGGCGGCTATAGCAATCAGCCCCAGCATTTT. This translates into CASSMMEGGYSNQPQHF. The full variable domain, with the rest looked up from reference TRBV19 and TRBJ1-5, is DGGITQSPKYLFRKEGQNVTLSCEQNLNHDAMYWYRQDPGQGLRLIYYSQIVNDFQKGDIAEGYSVSREKKESFPLTVTSAQKNPTAFYLCASSMMEGGYSNQPQHFGDGTRLSIL.

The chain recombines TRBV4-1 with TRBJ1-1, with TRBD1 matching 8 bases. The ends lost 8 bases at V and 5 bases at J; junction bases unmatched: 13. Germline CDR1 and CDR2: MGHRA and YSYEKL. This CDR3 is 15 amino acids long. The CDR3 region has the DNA TGCGCCAGCCGTACAGGGGGTGGATTAAGTACTGAAGCTTTCTTT. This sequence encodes CASRTGGGLSTEAFF.

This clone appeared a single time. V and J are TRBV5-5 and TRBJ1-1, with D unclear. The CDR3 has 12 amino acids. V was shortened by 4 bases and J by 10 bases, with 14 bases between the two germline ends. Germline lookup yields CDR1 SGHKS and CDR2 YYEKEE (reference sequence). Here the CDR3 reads CASSPTSQGAFF. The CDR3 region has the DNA TGTGCCAGCAGCCCGACTTCCCAAGGAGCTTTCTTT. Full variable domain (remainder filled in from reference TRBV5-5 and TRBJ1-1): DAGVTQSPTHLIKTRGQQVTLRCSPISGHKSVSWYQQVLGQGPQFIFQYYEKEERGRGNFPDRFSARQFPNYSSELNVNALLLGDSALYLCASSPTSQGAFFGQGTRLTVV.

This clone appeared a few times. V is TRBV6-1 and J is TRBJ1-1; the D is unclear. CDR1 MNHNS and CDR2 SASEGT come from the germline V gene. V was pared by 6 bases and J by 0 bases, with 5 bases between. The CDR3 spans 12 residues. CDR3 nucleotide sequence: TGTGCCAGCAGGACTATGAACACTGAAGCTTTCTTT. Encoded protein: CASRTMNTEAFF.

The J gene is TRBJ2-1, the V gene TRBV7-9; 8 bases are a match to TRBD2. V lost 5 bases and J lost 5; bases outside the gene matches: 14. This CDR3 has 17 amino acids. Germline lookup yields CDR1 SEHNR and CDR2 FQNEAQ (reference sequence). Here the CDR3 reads CASSPAAGGASHNEQFF. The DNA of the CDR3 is TGTGCCAGCAGCCCGGCAGCCGGGGGGGCTTCCCACAATGAGCAGTTCTTC. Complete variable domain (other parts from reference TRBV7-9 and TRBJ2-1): DTGVSQNPRHKITKRGQNVTFRCDPISEHNRLYWYRQTLGQGPEFLTYFQNEAQLEKSRLLSDRFSAERPKGSFSTLEIQRTEQGDSAMYLCASSPAAGGASHNEQFFGPGTRLTVL.

CDR3 nucleotide sequence: TGCGCCAGCAGCCAAGAGGGACAGATTAATGAAAAACTGTTTTTT. Its translation is CASSQEGQINEKLFF. This chain links TRBV4-3 with TRBJ1-4; 7 bases fit TRBD1. The CDR3 is 15 amino acids. Losses at the gene ends were 0 bases for V and 4 bases for J; bases not matched to a gene: 2. Looked up from germline, CDR1 is LGHNA and CDR2 is YSLEER.

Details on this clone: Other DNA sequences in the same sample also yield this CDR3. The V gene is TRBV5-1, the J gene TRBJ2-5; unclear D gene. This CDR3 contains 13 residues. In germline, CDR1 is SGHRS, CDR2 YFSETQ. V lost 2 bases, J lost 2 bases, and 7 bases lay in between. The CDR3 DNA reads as TGCGCCAGCAGCTTCCGCGGTCAAGAGACCCAGTACTTC. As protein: CASSFRGQETQYF.

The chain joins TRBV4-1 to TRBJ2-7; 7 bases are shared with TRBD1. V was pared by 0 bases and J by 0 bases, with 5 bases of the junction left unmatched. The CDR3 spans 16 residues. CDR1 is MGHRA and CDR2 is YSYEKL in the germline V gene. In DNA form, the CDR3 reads TGCGCCAGCAGCCAAGATGACAGGGAAGTCTCCTACGAGCAGTACTTC. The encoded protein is CASSQDDREVSYEQYF.

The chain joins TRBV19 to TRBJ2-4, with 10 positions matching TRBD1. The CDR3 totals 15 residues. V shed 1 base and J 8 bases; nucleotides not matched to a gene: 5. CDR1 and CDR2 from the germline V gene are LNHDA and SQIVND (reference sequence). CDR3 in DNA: TGTGCCAGTAGTATAGGCACTGGACAGGGGGACATTCAGTACTTC. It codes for CASSIGTGQGDIQYF. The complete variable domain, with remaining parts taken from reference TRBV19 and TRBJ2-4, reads DGGITQSPKYLFRKEGQNVTLSCEQNLNHDAMYWYRQDPGQGLRLIYYSQIVNDFQKGDIAEGYSVSREKKESFPLTVTSAQKNPTAFYLCASSIGTGQGDIQYFGAGTRLSVL.

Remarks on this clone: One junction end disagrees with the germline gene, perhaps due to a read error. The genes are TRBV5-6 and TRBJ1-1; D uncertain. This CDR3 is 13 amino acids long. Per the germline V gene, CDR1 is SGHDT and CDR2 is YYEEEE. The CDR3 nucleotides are TGTGCCAGCAGCCCCGGGGTGAACATTGAAGCTTTCTTT. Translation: CASSPGVNIEAFF.

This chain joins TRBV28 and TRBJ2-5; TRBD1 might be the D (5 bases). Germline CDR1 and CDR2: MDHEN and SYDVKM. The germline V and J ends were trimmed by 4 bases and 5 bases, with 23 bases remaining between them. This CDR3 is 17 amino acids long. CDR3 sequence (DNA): TGTGCCAGCAGTTGGGATCCCTTTTCCAGGGATGATGAGACCCAGTACTTC. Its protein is CASSWDPFSRDDETQYF.

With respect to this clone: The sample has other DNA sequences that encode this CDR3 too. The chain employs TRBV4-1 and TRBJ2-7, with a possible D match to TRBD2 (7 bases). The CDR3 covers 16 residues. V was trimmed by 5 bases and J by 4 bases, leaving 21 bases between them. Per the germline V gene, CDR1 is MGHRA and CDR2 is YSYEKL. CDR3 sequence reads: CASSTVARGGGYEQYF. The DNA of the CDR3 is TGCGCCAGCAGCACCGTTGCCCGGGGAGGGGGGTACGAGCAGTACTTC.